This record covers a single TCR beta chain. The antigen remains undetermined. The sample belongs to a study of T cell responses to AZD1222 COVID-19 vaccine. General study findings and limits: Repertoire collection took place solely once the T cell response had peaked. Clonal diversity was possibly underestimated, and white British individuals and females predominated among donors.

The V end was cut by 3 bases, the J end by 2 bases, with 9 bases between. The germline V gene has CDR1 WNHNN and CDR2 SYGVQD (reference sequence). The CDR3 extends over 14 amino acids. Sequenced by immunoSEQ multiplex PCR; TCRdb stores in-frame clones only, minus some. The table records 70,000 to 90,000 clones, 78% of them present only once. This clonotype was sampled from an adult in good health. The sequences come from peripheral blood, collected on day 0 of AZD1222 vaccination. The chain combines TRBV10-1 with TRBJ2-3; D is undetermined. Here the CDR3 reads CASSEDGFTDTQYF. Here the CDR3 DNA reads TGCGCCAGCAGTGAAGACGGTTTCACAGATACGCAGTATTTT.